The T cell receptor (beta chain) under discussion was sequenced for a study of blood T cell repertoires in COVID-19. Study summary: COVID-19 samples collected from the United States, Italy and Spain covered acute and convalescent phases. The analysed material was cDNA or gDNA that came from T cells, B-cell-depleted T cells, or PBMCs.

Germline CDR1 is SGHRS and CDR2 is YFSETQ. Trimming removed 4 bases from V and 9 bases from J, with 20 bases in between. The CDR3 contains 15 residues. Study processing details: Nucleated cell number was recorded as an estimate derived from reference gene primer amplification. Only in-frame clones appear in the TCRdb table, and some are missing; sequencing was by immunoSEQ multiplex PCR. Clone size and the V and J calls come from that table; the DNA yielded D and trimming. The profile shows over 150,000 clones, approximately 80% of them singletons. Material for sequencing was peripheral blood. The TCR originated in a woman aged 60-75 years with acute or convalescent COVID-19. The chain carries TRBV5-1 and TRBJ2-1, with D possibly matching TRBD2 (6 bases). CDR3 sequence: CASSLIVEGLGEQFF. The CDR3 nucleotides read TGCGCCAGCAGCCTTATTGTGGAGGGGCTGGGTGAGCAGTTCTTC.